One and the same sample provided the 2 T cell receptor beta chains below, sequenced in a study of CD8 T cells in ankylosing spondylitis (dated by TCRdb to about 2017). The library was built by means of 5' RACE. The sequencer was an Illumina HiSeq 2500. In-frame beta chains were kept once TCRdb had trimmed the public reads at Q25 with fastp and called clones with MiXCR. Rows are unified per CDR3 protein, each entry keeping the most common DNA and genes. The sample profile shows 200,000 or so distinct CDR3 sequences; about an eighth of them were found once. Together, the top ten hold 11% of the sample. Sequenced sample: blood, either unsorted or a sorted T cell fraction (not recorded which). These TCRs come from a female donor with ankylosing spondylitis or in good health (not recorded which).

This clonotype was counted many times. The rearrangement links TRBV9 to TRBJ2-1; D might be TRBD1 (5 bases). The CDR3 extends over 14 amino acids. Trimming left V 1 base short and J 5 bases short, with 10 bases between. The germline gives CDR1 SGDLS, CDR2 YYNGEE. The CDR3 loop is CASSVSDSHNEQFF. The CDR3 nucleotides are TGTGCCAGCAGCGTATCTGACAGCCACAATGAGCAGTTCTTC. Together with reference TRBV9 and TRBJ2-1, the CDR3 gives the full variable domain: DSGVTQTPKHLITATGQRVTLRCSPRSGDLSVYWYQQSLDQGLQFLIQYYNGEERAKGNILERFSAQQFPDLHSELNLSSLELGDSALYFCASSVSDSHNEQFFGPGTRLTVL.

The rearrangement joins TRBV9 to TRBJ2-3; a possible D gene is TRBD2 (6 bases). The ends were cut back, 4 bases at V and 8 bases at J, with 14 bases in the middle. This CDR3 contains 13 residues. CDR1 is SGDLS and CDR2 is YYNGEE in the germline V gene. The CDR3 sequence: CASSPDGGSTQYF. In nucleotides, the CDR3 is TGTGCCAGCAGCCCGGATGGAGGGAGTACGCAGTATTTT.